This entry concerns a single T cell receptor beta chain. This record belongs to a study of blood T cell repertoires in COVID-19. The overall study: From the United States, Italy and Spain came samples of acute and convalescent COVID-19. Sample material is recorded as cDNA or gDNA derived from T cells, B-cell-depleted T cells, or PBMCs.

Here immunoSEQ multiplex PCR was the method, and the copy in TCRdb shows in-frame clones only, minus some. The sample lists 430,000 or so clones; roughly 88% were seen once. The material sequenced was PBMCs or T cells enriched from blood (not recorded which). The clonotype was recovered from a woman under 30 who had been exposed to COVID-19.

The CDR3 region is CASSLEGRGQYEQYF. The CDR3 DNA follows: TGTGCCAGCAGCTTAGAAGGCAGGGGGCAGTACGAGCAGTACTTC. The chain has TRBV11-2 and TRBJ2-7; 8 bases agree with TRBD1. Per germline, CDR1 SGHAT and CDR2 FQNNGV. Trimming took 0 bases from V and 4 from J; bases not matched to a gene: 5. The CDR3 length is 15 residues. Together with reference TRBV11-2 and TRBJ2-7, the CDR3 gives the full variable domain: EAGVAQSPRYKIIEKRQSVAFWCNPISGHATLYWYQQILGQGPKLLIQFQNNGVVDDSQLPKDRFSAERLKGVDSTLKIQPAKLEDSAVYLCASSLEGRGQYEQYFGPGTRLTVT.